The 20 T cell receptor beta chains below were found in one sample sequenced in a study of T-cell memory formation after mild COVID-19. TCRdb re-analysed the 5' RACE reads in MiXCR, keeping a single row per CDR3 protein. The table includes about 100,000 distinct CDR3 sequences, roughly 11% detected once. Sequencing input: PBMCs or a T cell subset sorted from them (not recorded which). These receptors came from a man aged 18 to 29 who had mild COVID-19 (a few samples of this study predate the infection). Cell type and time point are not known.

This clonotype has a handful of counts. The chain's CDR3 is CASSLVPRGGLYEQYF. The CDR3 DNA reads as TGTGCCAGCAGCTTAGTCCCCCGCGGGGGGCTATACGAGCAGTACTTC. The V call is TRBV5-6, the J call TRBJ2-7, with 8 bases identical to TRBD2. The CDR3 is made up of 16 amino acids. CDR1 and CDR2 (germline): SGHDT, YYEEEE. The V segment lost 2 bases and the J segment 4 bases; nucleotides outside the gene matches: 11.

J is TRBJ2-1 and V is TRBV4-3; D not resolved. Trimming removed 1 base from V and 5 bases from J, with 9 bases in between. Looked up from germline, CDR1 is LGHNA and CDR2 is YSLEER. CDR3 length: 14 amino acids. The CDR3 protein is CASSQVHSNNEQFF. The CDR3 region has the DNA TGCGCCAGCAGCCAAGTTCATAGCAACAATGAGCAGTTCTTC.

The chain carries TRBV4-2 and TRBJ2-3; TRBD2 agrees at 11 bases. This CDR3 contains 16 residues. Trimming at V came to 2 bases and at J to 2 bases, leaving 3 bases not matched to a gene. Germline-derived CDR1 and CDR2 are LGHNA and YNFKEQ. CDR3 amino acids: CASSQTSGGTTDTQYF. The CDR3 nucleotides read TGTGCCAGCAGCCAAACTAGCGGGGGAACCACAGATACGCAGTATTTT.

This chain connects TRBV21-1 to TRBJ1-5. TRBV21-1 constitutes a pseudogene. This CDR3 has 18 residues. The CDR3 loop is CASSKRVRDPNSNQPQHF. Written as DNA, the CDR3 is TGTGCCAGCAGCAAAAGGGTAAGGGACCCTAATAGCAATCAGCCCCAGCATTTT.

V gene TRBV7-9 combines with J gene TRBJ2-5; 7 bases are a match to TRBD1. Germline loops: CDR1 SEHNR, CDR2 FQNEAQ (reference sequence). V lost 0 bases to trimming and J lost 3 bases; unmatched junction nucleotides: 4. CDR3 length equals 15 residues. As DNA, the CDR3 is TGTGCCAGCAGCTTAGCTTTAACAGGGGAAGAGACCCAGTACTTC. This gives the protein CASSLALTGEETQYF. The variable domain in full, with the rest retrieved from reference TRBV7-9 and TRBJ2-5, is DTGVSQNPRHKITKRGQNVTFRCDPISEHNRLYWYRQTLGQGPEFLTYFQNEAQLEKSRLLSDRFSAERPKGSFSTLEIQRTEQGDSAMYLCASSLALTGEETQYFGPGTRLLVL.

This clonotype was seen more than once but under ten times. The chain combines TRBV5-1 with TRBJ1-2; D is undetermined. The CDR3 length is 13 residues. CDR1 and CDR2 (germline): SGHRS, YFSETQ. The V gene lost 7 bases and the J gene lost 3 bases, with 13 bases spanning the gap. CDR3 DNA sequence: TGCGCCAGCTACCAGGACGGATACTATGGCTACACCTTC. This translates into CASYQDGYYGYTF.

This clonotype occurred a few times. This rearrangement joins TRBV4-2 to TRBJ2-1; D gene unclear. This CDR3 contains 10 residues. Trimming removed 1 base at V and 9 bases at J, with 1 base between. Germline V lookup: CDR1 LGHNA, CDR2 YNFKEQ. The CDR3 sequence: CASSQGEQFF. The CDR3 nucleotides are TGTGCCAGCAGCCAAGGTGAGCAGTTCTTC.

This clonotype was picked up a small number of times. The chain links TRBV11-2 to TRBJ2-3; D may be TRBD1 (5 bases). The CDR3 consists of 17 residues. CDR1 SGHAT and CDR2 FQNNGV come from the germline V gene. V was clipped by 1 base and J by 0 bases, with 14 bases between them. The CDR3 sequence: CASSLGRQGPSTDTQYF. In DNA, the CDR3 is TGTGCCAGCAGCTTAGGCCGGCAGGGCCCTAGCACAGATACGCAGTATTTT.

This clonotype has a handful of counts. The V call is TRBV9, the J call TRBJ1-2; 8 nucleotides line up with TRBD1. Per germline, CDR1 SGDLS and CDR2 YYNGEE. V dropped 2 bases and J dropped 4; count of bases not matched to a gene: 7. This CDR3 comprises 15 residues. CDR3 loop: CASSVGQGRGYGYTF. CDR3 nucleotides: TGTGCCAGCAGCGTTGGACAGGGCAGAGGCTATGGCTACACCTTC. The entire variable domain, with the rest obtained from reference TRBV9 and TRBJ1-2, is as follows: DSGVTQTPKHLITATGQRVTLRCSPRSGDLSVYWYQQSLDQGLQFLIQYYNGEERAKGNILERFSAQQFPDLHSELNLSSLELGDSALYFCASSVGQGRGYGYTFGSGTRLTVV.

This clonotype has a handful of counts. The rearrangement uses TRBV4-3 and TRBJ2-5, with 10 bases matching TRBD2. The trim removed 3 bases at V and 5 bases at J, leaving 9 bases unmatched. The germline gives CDR1 LGHNA, CDR2 YSLEER. This CDR3 is 16 amino acids long. In DNA form, the CDR3 reads TGCGCCAGCAGCCAGGACGGGACTAGCGTATGGGAGACCCAGTACTTC. Protein sequence: CASSQDGTSVWETQYF.

V and J are TRBV28 and TRBJ2-7; D is ambiguous. The CDR3 is made up of 14 amino acids. CDR1 is MDHEN and CDR2 is SYDVKM in the germline V gene. V was trimmed by 1 base and J by 6 bases, leaving 13 bases between them. This CDR3 reads CASSLSLRAGEQYV. The CDR3 DNA sequence: TGTGCCAGCAGTTTATCTCTTAGGGCTGGCGAGCAGTACGTC.

The V call is TRBV7-9, the J call TRBJ1-6; D is ambiguous. The CDR3 runs 14 residues. V gave up 3 bases and J gave up 10 bases, with 13 bases separating them. Germline-derived CDR1 and CDR2 are SEHNR and FQNEAQ (reference sequence). In nucleotides, the CDR3 is TGTGCCAGCAGCTTTCGGGTGTCTGGATCACCCCTCCACTTT. It codes for CASSFRVSGSPLHF.

This chain uses TRBV12-3 or TRBV12-4 with TRBJ1-2; D perhaps matches TRBD1 (6 bases). The V and J ends lost 3 bases and 8 bases respectively, with 25 bases between them. This CDR3 region has 17 residues. CDR3 loop: CASSFSGAAFELWGYTF. The CDR3, as DNA: TGTGCCAGCAGTTTCTCGGGGGCAGCCTTCGAACTATGGGGCTACACCTTC.

This clonotype was detected a few times. The gene calls are TRBV7-2 and TRBJ2-3; weak D call: TRBD1 (5 bases). The length of the CDR3 is 15 residues. Germline lookup yields CDR1 SGHTA and CDR2 FQGNSA. V was trimmed by 3 bases and J by 4 bases, leaving 14 bases between them. The DNA for the CDR3 is TGTGCCAGCAGCTTGGGGCCCACGTTTCCAGATACGCAGTATTTT. It is translated as CASSLGPTFPDTQYF. The entire variable domain, with the rest obtained from reference TRBV7-2 and TRBJ2-3, is as follows: GAGVSQSPSNKVTEKGKDVELRCDPISGHTALYWYRQSLGQGLEFLIYFQGNSAPDKSGLPSDRFSAERTGGSVSTLTIQRTQQEDSAVYLCASSLGPTFPDTQYFGPGTRLTVL.

V usage is TRBV6-5 and J usage is TRBJ2-5; the D is unclear. Germline V gene lookup returns CDR1 MNHEY and CDR2 SVGAGI. The CDR3 covers 14 residues. The V gene lost 0 bases and the J gene lost 3 bases, with 8 bases spanning the gap. The CDR3 protein is CASSYSEYKETQYF. The CDR3 DNA is TGTGCCAGCAGTTACTCGGAATATAAAGAGACCCAGTACTTC.

CDR3 sequence reads: CAISVRGQGAGELFF. The DNA for the CDR3 is TGTGCCATCAGTGTAAGGGGACAGGGCGCCGGGGAGCTGTTTTTT. J is TRBJ2-2 and V is TRBV10-3; TRBD1 agrees at 9 bases. V dropped 4 bases and J dropped 6; count of bases not matched to a gene: 6. Germline CDR1 is ENHRY and CDR2 is SYGVKD. CDR3 length equals 15 residues.

This clonotype was observed many times. The CDR3: CASSLVQGRGETQYF. The DNA of the CDR3 is TGTGCCAGCAGCTTAGTTCAGGGACGAGGAGAGACCCAGTACTTC. The chain carries TRBV7-6 and TRBJ2-5; D assignment may be TRBD1 or TRBD2 (5 bases each). In germline, CDR1 is SGHVS, CDR2 FNYEAQ. This CDR3 has 15 residues. Trimming removed 1 base at V and 4 bases at J, with 13 bases between.

This clonotype turned up a few times. The V gene is TRBV27, the J gene TRBJ2-2, with no clear D. Germline V gene sequence: CDR1 MNHEY, CDR2 SMNVEV (reference sequence). V was shortened by 0 bases and J by 1 base, with 0 bases between the two germline ends. There are 13 residues in the CDR3. CDR3 coding DNA: TGTGCCAGCAGTTTATCGAACACCGGGGAGCTGTTTTTT. Translating it yields CASSLSNTGELFF.

The chain combines TRBV18 with TRBJ2-1; no firm D call. V was clipped by 4 bases and J by 0 bases, with 10 bases between them. CDR1 is KGHSH, CDR2 LQKENI, per germline. This CDR3 has 15 residues. The CDR3 coding sequence is TGTGCCAGCTCACAATACTATCTCTCCTACAATGAGCAGTTCTTC. It specifies CASSQYYLSYNEQFF. The variable domain in full, with the rest retrieved from reference TRBV18 and TRBJ2-1, is NAGVMQNPRHLVRRRGQEARLRCSPMKGHSHVYWYRQLPEEGLKFMVYLQKENIIDESGMPKERFSAEFPKEGPSILRIQQVVRGDSAAYFCASSQYYLSYNEQFFGPGTRLTVL.

A few counts support this clonotype. The rearrangement joins TRBV4-3 to TRBJ1-2, with D perhaps matching TRBD1 (5 bases). Germline CDR1 and CDR2: LGHNA and YSLEER. The V and J ends lost 1 base and 3 bases respectively, with 12 bases between them. This CDR3 has 15 amino acids. CDR3 sequence reads: CASSQVKGLDYGYTF. The CDR3 DNA follows: TGCGCCAGCAGCCAAGTAAAGGGGTTGGACTATGGCTACACCTTC.